This entry features one TCR beta chain sequence. Antigen: not known. Amplification of TCR beta used genomic DNA extracted from peripheral blood. Rearranged V-D-J TRB sequences were amplified with a mixed TRB-A/B primer pool. TCRdb fed the multiplex PCR reads into MiXCR, producing one record per CDR3 protein. The sample contains more than 950 distinct CDR3 sequences, just over 85% of which appear only once. The record originates from a study of T cell repertoires in aging, cancer and after chemotherapy. Background on the study: Six age groups, ranging from 30 or younger to 70 or older, included the donors. General study points: Across the chemotherapy interval, each cancer cohort showed higher median generation probability, suggesting thymic rebound. Compared with age-matched healthy donors, untreated hematological or solid cancer patients showed higher blood TCR clonality.

Germline CDR1 and CDR2: SGHNT and YYREEE (reference sequence). CDR3 length: 14 amino acids. The junction had 9 bases not matched to a gene; V was cut back by 7 bases and J by 5 bases. V gene TRBV5-4 combines with J gene TRBJ2-1; 7 bases align to TRBD1. The source material was blood. The sequence came from a human donor with a solid tumor. The CDR3 DNA follows: TGTGCCAGCGGTATACAGGGGATCCACAATGAGCAGTTCTTC. This gives the protein CASGIQGIHNEQFF.